These 4 T cell receptor beta chains originate from one sample sequenced in a study of human T cells and chemical hapten exposure. The library put unique molecular identifiers onto individual cDNA molecules. One entry per CDR3 protein, called by TCRdb with MiXCR from the reads. There are roughly 700 distinct CDR3 sequences in the sample; 55% to 75% occur only once, and about 6.5% lies in the top ten. As to treatment: therapeutic diphenylcyclopropenone sensitization with weekly scalp DPC. Source: whole blood, taken before DPC sensitization or 2, 6, or about 24 weeks after (not recorded which). Source of these receptors: an adult with alopecia areata. Some clones in this sample may be carry-over from other donors' samples. This table probably holds off-target reads from a library built for another chain.

V and J are TRBV5-1 and TRBJ2-3; D remains ambiguous. CDR3 length equals 16 residues. V was shortened by 2 bases and J by 2 bases, with 15 bases between the two germline ends. The V gene's germline CDR1 is SGHRS and CDR2 YFSETQ. The CDR3 nucleotides are TGCGCCAGCAGCTTAGGGATTTACGCAGCCACAGATACGCAGTATTTT. It is translated as CASSLGIYAATDTQYF.

This clonotype came up once. V is TRBV6-2 or TRBV6-3 and J is TRBJ1-1; D might be TRBD1 (5 bases). The germline V gene has CDR1 MNHEY and CDR2 SVGEGT. With 5 bases removed from V and 6 bases from J, the gap between germline ends came to 13 bases. The CDR3 length is 13 residues. CDR3 in DNA: TGTGCCAGCAGTCGTACAGGAATCGCTGAAGCTTTCTTT. Translating it yields CASSRTGIAEAFF.

CDR3 bases: TGTGCCATCAGCACAGGGGATTGGAACACTGAAGCTTTCTTT. It specifies CAISTGDWNTEAFF. The V and J genes are TRBV10-3 and TRBJ1-1; 7 nucleotides align to TRBD1. This CDR3 contains 14 residues. Per germline, CDR1 ENHRY and CDR2 SYGVKD. J lost 1 base, V lost 6 bases, and 5 bases had no gene match.

This clonotype was seen a single time. The V call is TRBV9, the J call TRBJ2-5; D is ambiguous. Germline lookup yields CDR1 SGDLS and CDR2 YYNGEE. This CDR3 comprises 17 residues. The germline V and J ends were trimmed by 0 bases and 5 bases, with 20 bases remaining between them. CDR3 bases: TGTGCCAGCAGCGTAGGATCGGCTATTAAGGGTTTGGAGACCCAGTACTTC. Translating gives CASSVGSAIKGLETQYF. The full variable domain, in which reference TRBV9 and TRBJ2-5 provide the parts outside the CDR3, is DSGVTQTPKHLITATGQRVTLRCSPRSGDLSVYWYQQSLDQGLQFLIQYYNGEERAKGNILERFSAQQFPDLHSELNLSSLELGDSALYFCASSVGSAIKGLETQYFGPGTRLLVL.